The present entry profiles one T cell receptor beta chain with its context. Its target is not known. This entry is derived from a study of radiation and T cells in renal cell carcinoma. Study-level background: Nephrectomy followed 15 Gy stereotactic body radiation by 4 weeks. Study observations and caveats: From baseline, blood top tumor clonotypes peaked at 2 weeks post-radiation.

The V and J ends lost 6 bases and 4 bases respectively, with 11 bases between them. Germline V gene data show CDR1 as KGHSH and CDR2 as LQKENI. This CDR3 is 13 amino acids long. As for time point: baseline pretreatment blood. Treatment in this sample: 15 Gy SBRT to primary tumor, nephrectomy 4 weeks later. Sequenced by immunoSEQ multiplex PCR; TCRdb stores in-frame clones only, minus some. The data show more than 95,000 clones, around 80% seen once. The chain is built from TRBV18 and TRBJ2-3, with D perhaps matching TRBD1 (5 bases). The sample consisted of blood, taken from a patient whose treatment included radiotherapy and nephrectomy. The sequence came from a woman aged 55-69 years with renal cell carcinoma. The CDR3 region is CASSLRGPDTQYF. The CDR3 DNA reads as TGTGCCAGCTCCCTAAGGGGCCCAGATACGCAGTATTTT.